This T cell receptor beta chain came from a study of blood T cell repertoires in COVID-19. CDR1 is MDHEN and CDR2 is SYDVKM in the germline V gene. The CDR3 is made up of 16 amino acids. V gave up 7 bases and J gave up 3 bases, with 22 bases separating them. The repertoire was sequenced with immunoSEQ multiplex PCR; TCRdb's copy has only in-frame clones and lacks some. Seen here are about 220,000 clones, 70% to 85% observed once, and the top ten hold 15%. The sequenced material came from PBMCs or T cells enriched from blood (not recorded which). The receptor was isolated from a man aged 40-49 years who had recovered from COVID-19. The V call is TRBV28, the J call TRBJ2-7, with TRBD2 as a possible D gene (7 bases). The CDR3 DNA is TGTGCCAGCATCGAAACCCGGGGGGCGAACCTCTACGAGCAGTACTTC. Encoded protein: CASIETRGANLYEQYF.